These 21 T cell receptor beta chains share one sample of origin, sequenced in a study of shared clonotypes between healthy human individuals. The protocol was immunoSEQ multiplex PCR, while the TCRdb copy is restricted to in-frame clones and leaves out a portion. The sample includes 800,000 to 1,200,000 clones, around 78% of them seen just once. Source material: memory CD4+ T cells from PBMCs. Stated subset: CD45RA-negative fraction. The receptors were gathered from a man aged 18 to 29 in good health. Some clones in this sample may be carry-over from other donors' samples.

The chain links TRBV5-1 to TRBJ2-3; TRBD2 matches at 14 bases. The CDR3 sequence is 13 residues long. Trimming at V came to 6 bases and at J to 9 bases, leaving 3 bases not matched to a gene. Germline V gene data show CDR1 as SGHRS and CDR2 as YFSETQ. The CDR3 region has the DNA TGCGCCAGCACGGGACTAGCGGGGGAAACGCAGTATTTT. Amino acid sequence: CASTGLAGETQYF.

In regard to this clone: One end of the junction varies from germline; a read error may be responsible. V is TRBV6-1 and J is TRBJ1-1, with D possibly TRBD1 on 6 matching bases. The CDR3 is made up of 15 amino acids. CDR1 is MNHNS, CDR2 SASEGT, per germline. CDR3 bases: TGTGCCAGCAGTGAAGTAAGGGGCAGGGACACTAAAGCTTTCTTT. Translated: CASSEVRGRDTKAFF.

The rearrangement joins TRBV7-3 to TRBJ2-2; 9 bases line up with TRBD1. Looked up from germline, CDR1 is SGHTA and CDR2 is FQGTGA. CDR3 length equals 18 residues. V shed 5 bases and J 4 bases; nucleotides not matched to a gene: 14. CDR3 residues: CASSKGTPGQGFTGELFF. The DNA for the CDR3 is TGTGCCAGCAGCAAGGGAACCCCGGGACAGGGATTCACCGGGGAGCTGTTTTTT. The variable domain in full, with the rest retrieved from reference TRBV7-3 and TRBJ2-2, is GAGVSQTPSNKVTEKGKYVELRCDPISGHTALYWYRQSLGQGPEFLIYFQGTGAADDSGLPNDRFFAVRPEGSVSTLKIQRTERGDSAVYLCASSKGTPGQGFTGELFFGEGSRLTVL.

This chain links TRBV4-1 with TRBJ1-1; D is perhaps TRBD1 (6 bases). V lost 5 bases to trimming and J lost 4 bases, with 17 bases between them. The CDR3 length is 15 residues. Germline V lookup: CDR1 MGHRA, CDR2 YSYEKL. CDR3 in DNA: TGCGCCAGCAGCATTCGACAGGAAGGAACCACTGAAGCTTTCTTT. It yields the protein CASSIRQEGTTEAFF.

Turning to this clone: Different DNA sequences within this sample yield the same CDR3. This sequence joins TRBV19 and TRBJ1-1, with D possibly matching TRBD1 (5 bases). The CDR3 has 14 amino acids. Between the trimmed V and J ends, which lost 2 bases and 1 base, there was a span of 8 bases. The germline V gene encodes CDR1 LNHDA and CDR2 SQIVND (reference sequence). Here the CDR3 reads CASSITGSNTEAFF. The CDR3 DNA sequence: TGTGCCAGTAGTATAACAGGATCGAACACTGAAGCTTTCTTT.

This clone was counted only a few times. CDR3 in DNA: TGTGCCAGCAGTTTAGTTTGGACGGATGGCTACACCTTC. As protein: CASSLVWTDGYTF. The chain combines TRBV28 with TRBJ1-2, with D unclear. This CDR3 is 13 amino acids long. V was cut by 2 bases and J by 6 bases, with 10 bases left in between. Germline lookup yields CDR1 MDHEN and CDR2 SYDVKM.

The chain couples TRBV6-5 to TRBJ2-7, with D hard to call. V was clipped by 4 bases and J by 3 bases, with 13 bases between them. Germline V gene lookup returns CDR1 MNHEY and CDR2 SVGAGI. The CDR3 loop spans 14 amino acids. In DNA form, the CDR3 reads TGTGCCAGCAGTTCACCGCACCGCAGCTACGAGCAGTACTTC. Encoded protein: CASSSPHRSYEQYF.

CDR3 loop: CASSPGPPGLLQETQYF. CDR3 sequence (DNA): TGTGCCAGCAGCCCAGGGCCTCCGGGACTTCTACAAGAGACCCAGTACTTC. The chain carries TRBV7-9 and TRBJ2-5; a weak D match, TRBD2 (6 bases). Per germline, CDR1 SEHNR and CDR2 FQNEAQ (reference sequence). With 5 bases removed from V and 2 bases from J, the gap between germline ends came to 21 bases. The CDR3 sequence is 17 residues long. The whole variable domain, remainder taken from reference TRBV7-9 and TRBJ2-5, is DTGVSQNPRHKITKRGQNVTFRCDPISEHNRLYWYRQTLGQGPEFLTYFQNEAQLEKSRLLSDRFSAERPKGSFSTLEIQRTEQGDSAMYLCASSPGPPGLLQETQYFGPGTRLLVL.

This clone is a singleton in its sample. The chain recombines TRBV9 with TRBJ2-1; 9 bases agree with TRBD2. The CDR3 covers 15 residues. Germline CDR1 is SGDLS and CDR2 is YYNGEE. V shed 2 bases, J shed 4 bases, and the junction held 4 bases outside the gene matches. Written as DNA, the CDR3 is TGTGCCAGCAGCGTGTTAGCGGGGGAATACAATGAGCAGTTCTTC. This sequence encodes CASSVLAGEYNEQFF.

Only one count was recorded for this clone. In DNA form, the CDR3 reads TGTGCCAGCAGCTTAGTTGGTGGGAGGCAAGAGACCCAGTACTTC. It is translated as CASSLVGGRQETQYF. The chain employs TRBV7-7 and TRBJ2-5; D may be TRBD2 (6 bases). Germline V gene sequence: CDR1 SSHAT, CDR2 FNYEAQ (reference sequence). V lost 1 base and J 2 bases, leaving 11 bases between the germline ends. The CDR3 runs 15 residues.

This rearrangement joins TRBV5-1 to TRBJ2-7, with 8 bases identical to TRBD1. V dropped 6 bases and J dropped 6; count of bases not matched to a gene: 8. This CDR3 has 13 amino acids. Germline V lookup: CDR1 SGHRS, CDR2 YFSETQ. DNA of the CDR3: TGCGCCAGCAAGACAGGGGACGAAGGCGAGCAGTACTTC. Amino acids: CASKTGDEGEQYF.

The chain is built from TRBV11-3 and TRBJ2-7, with unresolved D. The germline V gene has CDR1 SGHNT and CDR2 YENEEA. Trimming stripped 0 bases from V and 0 bases from J, with 9 bases between. There are 15 residues in the CDR3. This chain's CDR3 is CASSLDGRLSYEQYF. The CDR3 coding sequence is TGTGCCAGCAGCTTAGACGGACGGCTCTCCTACGAGCAGTACTTC.

The rearrangement joins TRBV28 to TRBJ2-7; TRBD1 aligns across 7 bases. The CDR3 has 14 amino acids. In germline, CDR1 is MDHEN, CDR2 SYDVKM. V lost 6 bases, J lost 3 bases, and 8 bases stayed unmatched. CDR3 nucleotides: TGTGCCAGCAGCCGCCGGGACAGCTTCTACGAGCAGTACTTC. This translates into CASSRRDSFYEQYF.

CDR3: CASSSTTGGGNIQYF. As DNA, the CDR3 is TGTGCCAGCAGCTCCACGACAGGGGGCGGAAACATTCAGTACTTC. The chain recombines TRBV21-1 with TRBJ2-4; the DNA was not compared with TRBD1, the D call given in the table. TRBV21-1 is marked as a pseudogene. This CDR3 is 15 amino acids long.

This sequence joins TRBV2 and TRBJ2-3; no definite D call. Looked up from germline, CDR1 is SNHLY and CDR2 is FYNNEI. V lost 6 bases and J 1 base, leaving 8 bases between the germline ends. The CDR3 sequence is 13 residues long. The CDR3 loop is CASRATGTDTQYF. The CDR3 DNA is TGTGCCAGCAGGGCTACGGGCACAGATACGCAGTATTTT.

V gene TRBV19 combines with J gene TRBJ2-7, with 10 bases matching TRBD2. The CDR3 spans 13 residues. V trimming: 10 bases; J trimming: 4 bases; junction bases outside the gene matches: 7. Germline CDR1 LNHDA, CDR2 SQIVND (reference sequence). The CDR3 coding sequence is TGTGCCACCAACGGAGCGGGAGGGTACGAGCAGTACTTC. As protein: CATNGAGGYEQYF.

The rearrangement links TRBV7-2 to TRBJ2-1; D ambiguous. The CDR3 is 16 amino acids. Germline CDR1 and CDR2: SGHTA and FQGNSA. With 1 base removed from V and 0 bases from J, the gap between germline ends came to 10 bases. The DNA for the CDR3 is TGTGCCAGCAGCTTAGTCGGCTACTCCTCCTACAATGAGCAGTTCTTC. This sequence encodes CASSLVGYSSYNEQFF.

J is TRBJ2-2 and V is TRBV28; the match to TRBD2 covers 7 bases. J gave up 0 bases and V 7 bases, and 5 bases lay outside the gene matches. CDR1 is MDHEN, CDR2 SYDVKM, per germline. The CDR3 covers 15 residues. This CDR3 reads CASTGGGPNTGELFF. Written as DNA, the CDR3 is TGTGCCAGCACCGGGGGAGGGCCGAACACCGGGGAGCTGTTTTTT.

The rearrangement links TRBV4-2 to TRBJ1-1; no clear D gene. Germline assignment: CDR1 LGHNA and CDR2 YNFKEQ. This CDR3 spans 14 amino acids. V lost 4 bases and J 2 bases, leaving 11 bases between the germline ends. The CDR3 here is CASSLAGPNTEAFF. The CDR3 DNA reads TGTGCCAGCAGCCTCGCCGGACCTAACACTGAAGCTTTCTTT.

V and J are TRBV11-3 and TRBJ2-7; no clear D gene. The CDR3 has 12 residues. From germline, CDR1 is SGHNT and CDR2 YENEEA. The V and J ends lost 8 bases and 5 bases respectively, with 13 bases between them. The CDR3 nucleotides are TGTGCCAGCGCGGCTGGTTCGGACGAGCAGTACTTC. Amino acid sequence: CASAAGSDEQYF.

This clone was recorded once. V gene TRBV7-6 combines with J gene TRBJ1-4; weak D call: TRBD1 (5 bases). Germline assignment: CDR1 SGHVS and CDR2 FNYEAQ. V dropped 1 base and J dropped 4 bases, with 7 bases sitting between them. CDR3 size: 14 residues. CDR3 coding DNA: TGTGCCAGCAGCTTAGGGGGGGGTAATGAAAAACTGTTTTTT. This translates into CASSLGGGNEKLFF.